Included here is one T cell receptor beta chain sequence, with context. Its target is unknown. The V gene end was trimmed by 7 bases and the J gene end by 9 bases; junction bases not matched to a gene: 12. CDR3 length: 15 amino acids. Germline CDR1 is SNHLY and CDR2 is FYNNEI. A single record per CDR3 protein comes from TCRdb applying MiXCR to the 5' RACE reads. The sample has almost 350,000 distinct CDR3 sequences; 20% to 25% are singletons. The data were obtained in a study of T-cell memory formation after mild COVID-19. As for the study in general: TCR clusters showed largely donor specificity. Overall study findings and caveats: Pre-infection memory already had some responding clones, implying cross-reactive memory joined.

The TCR was taken from a man aged 18-30 years who had mild COVID-19 (a few samples of this study predate the infection). Cell type and time point are not known. The specimen sequenced was PBMCs or a T cell subset sorted from them (not recorded which). V gene TRBV2 combines with J gene TRBJ1-6, with 7 bases aligning to TRBD1. CDR3 nucleotides: TGTGCCAGCATCTCGCGGTGGCAGGGGGGTTCACCCCTCCACTTT. Its protein product is CASISRWQGGSPLHF.